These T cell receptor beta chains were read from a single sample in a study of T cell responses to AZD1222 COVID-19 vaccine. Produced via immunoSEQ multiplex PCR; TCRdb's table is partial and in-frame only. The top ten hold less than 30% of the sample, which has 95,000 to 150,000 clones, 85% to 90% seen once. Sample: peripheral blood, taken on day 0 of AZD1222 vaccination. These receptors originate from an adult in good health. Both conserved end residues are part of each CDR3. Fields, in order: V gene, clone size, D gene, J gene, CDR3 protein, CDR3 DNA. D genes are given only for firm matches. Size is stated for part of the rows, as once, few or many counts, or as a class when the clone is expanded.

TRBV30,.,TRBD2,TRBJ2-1,CAWSVGLADYNEQFF,TGTGCCTGGAGCGTAGGGCTAGCGGACTACAATGAGCAGTTCTTC
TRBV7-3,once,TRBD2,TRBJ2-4,CASSATSGKNIQYF,TGTGCCAGCAGCGCGACTAGCGGGAAAAACATTCAGTACTTC
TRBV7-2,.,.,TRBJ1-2,CASSQGYYGYTF,TGTGCCAGCAGCCAGGGTTACTATGGCTACACCTTC
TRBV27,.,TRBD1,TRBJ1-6,CASSLVDRGNSPLHF,TGTGCCAGCAGTTTGGTGGACAGGGGGAATTCACCCCTCCACTTT
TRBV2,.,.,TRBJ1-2,CASSEQGIVGGYTF,TGTGCCAGCAGTGAACAGGGTATAGTAGGAGGCTACACCTTC
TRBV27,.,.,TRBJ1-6,CASSSTGPLTSPLHF,TGTGCCAGCAGTTCCACGGGACCCCTCACTTCACCCCTCCACTTT
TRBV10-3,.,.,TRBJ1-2,CAISESGRLGYTF,TGTGCCATCAGTGAGTCAGGGAGGCTAGGCTACACCTTC
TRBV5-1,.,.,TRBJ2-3,CASSIESASTDTQYF,TGCGCCAGCAGCATCGAGTCGGCCAGCACAGATACGCAGTATTTT
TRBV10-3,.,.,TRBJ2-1,CAISSPHRVNEQFF,TGTGCCATCAGCTCCCCTCACAGGGTCAATGAGCAGTTCTTC
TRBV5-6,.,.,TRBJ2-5,CASSFGGLQETQYF,TGTGCCAGCAGCTTCGGGGGACTCCAAGAGACCCAGTACTTC
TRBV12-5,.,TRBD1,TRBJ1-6,CASGNTGGASYNSPLHF,TGTGCTAGTGGTAATACAGGGGGCGCTTCCTATAATTCACCCCTCCACTTT
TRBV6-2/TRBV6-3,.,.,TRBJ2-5,CASSFQETQYF,TGTGCCAGCAGTTTCCAAGAGACCCAGTACTTC
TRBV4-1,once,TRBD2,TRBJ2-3,CASSQDIAGGPNTQYF,TGCGCCAGCAGCCAAGATATAGCGGGAGGGCCTAATACGCAGTATTTT
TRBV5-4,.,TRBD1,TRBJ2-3,CASSLGQGQTDTQYF,TGTGCCAGCAGCTTGGGACAGGGGCAGACAGATACGCAGTATTTT
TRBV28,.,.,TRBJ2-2,CASSLWTTGELFF,TGTGCCAGCAGTTTATGGACGACCGGGGAGCTGTTTTTT
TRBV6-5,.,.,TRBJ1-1,CASSSTGTSNTEAFF,TGTGCCAGCAGTTCGACTGGGACCTCGAACACTGAAGCTTTCTTT
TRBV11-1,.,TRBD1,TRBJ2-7,CASSLAGTGDYEQYF,TGTGCCAGCAGCTTAGCCGGGACAGGGGACTACGAGCAGTACTTC
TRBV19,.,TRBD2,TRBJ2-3,CASSRGLAGGTRGDTQYF,TGTGCCAGTAGCCGGGGACTAGCGGGAGGTACCCGAGGGGATACGCAGTATTTT
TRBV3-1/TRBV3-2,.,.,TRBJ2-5,CASSPPGETQYF,TGTGCCAGCAGCCCCCCAGGGGAGACCCAGTACTTC
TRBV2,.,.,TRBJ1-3,CARWTSGNTIYF,TGTGCCAGATGGACATCTGGAAACACCATATATTTT
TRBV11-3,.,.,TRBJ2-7,CASSFNSGGEQYF,TGTGCCAGCAGCTTTAACTCCGGTGGCGAGCAGTACTTC
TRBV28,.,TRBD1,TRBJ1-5,CASTGTGGVGQPQHF,TGTGCCAGCACTGGGACAGGGGGCGTTGGGCAGCCCCAGCATTTT
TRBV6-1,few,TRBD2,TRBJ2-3,CASSERPSGGSTDTQYF,TGTGCCAGCAGTGAACGGCCTTCGGGAGGGAGCACAGATACGCAGTATTTT
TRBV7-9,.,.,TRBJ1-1,CASSWEGRDTEAFF,TGTGCCAGCAGCTGGGAGGGTCGGGACACTGAAGCTTTCTTT
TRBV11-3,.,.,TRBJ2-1,CASSLVGINEQFF,TGTGCCAGCAGCTTAGTAGGGATCAATGAGCAGTTCTTC
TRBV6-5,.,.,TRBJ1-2,CASSYSEGLYGYTF,TGTGCCAGCAGTTACTCTGAGGGATTGTATGGCTACACCTTC
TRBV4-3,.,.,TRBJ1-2,CASSQGAGSNYGYTF,TGCGCCAGCAGCCAAGGTGCAGGGAGTAACTATGGCTACACCTTC
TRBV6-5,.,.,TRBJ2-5,CASSRDTGHQPYF,TGTGCCAGCAGCCGAGATACCGGCCACCAACCGTACTTC
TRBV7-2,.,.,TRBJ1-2,CASSSVGLAHAF,TGTGCCAGCAGCTCCGTGGGGCTCGCACACGCCTTC
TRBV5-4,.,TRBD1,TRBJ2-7,CASSLGGTGTYEQYF,TGTGCCAGCAGCTTGGGCGGGACAGGAACCTACGAGCAGTACTTC
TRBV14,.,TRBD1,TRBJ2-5,CASSQLTGWQTQYF,TGTGCCAGCAGCCAACTGACAGGGTGGCAGACCCAGTACTTC
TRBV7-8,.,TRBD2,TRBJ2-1,CASSLAGGTGTSVEFF,TGTGCCAGCAGCTTAGCTGGGGGCACCGGGACTAGCGTCGAGTTCTTC
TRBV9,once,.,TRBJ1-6,CASSVDRQMGNSPLHF,TGTGCCAGCAGCGTAGATAGGCAGATGGGAAATTCACCCCTCCACTTT
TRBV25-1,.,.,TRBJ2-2,CASSETRQNTGELFF,TGTGCCAGCAGTGAGACCAGGCAGAACACCGGGGAGCTGTTTTTT
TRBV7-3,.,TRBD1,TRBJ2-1,CASRGQGAENEQFF,TGTGCCAGCAGAGGGCAGGGGGCTGAAAATGAGCAGTTCTTC
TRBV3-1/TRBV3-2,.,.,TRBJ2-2,CASTSRPTGELFF,TGTGCCAGCACCTCACGTCCTACCGGGGAGCTGTTTTTT
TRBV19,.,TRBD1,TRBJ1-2,CASRPPGGGYTF,TGTGCCAGTAGACCCCCAGGGGGCGGCTACACCTTC
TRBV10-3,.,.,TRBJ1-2,CAISPGGRGYTF,TGTGCCATCAGTCCTGGGGGCAGAGGCTACACCTTC
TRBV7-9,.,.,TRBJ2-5,CASSYLGTVQETQYF,TGTGCCAGCAGCTACCTTGGGACGGTCCAAGAGACCCAGTACTTC
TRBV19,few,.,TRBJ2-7,CASSISGRGPYEQYF,TGTGCCAGTAGTATATCAGGGCGGGGACCCTACGAGCAGTACTTC
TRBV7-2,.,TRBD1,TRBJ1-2,CASSLERGQGTYGYTF,TGTGCCAGCAGCTTAGAAAGGGGACAGGGGACTTATGGCTACACCTTC
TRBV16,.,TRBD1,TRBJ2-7,CASSQSGQGTYEQYF,TGTGCCAGCAGCCAATCAGGACAGGGCACCTACGAGCAGTACTTC
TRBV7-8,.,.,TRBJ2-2,CASSLFRRTLANTGELFF,TGTGCCAGCAGCTTATTCCGGAGGACGCTGGCGAACACCGGGGAGCTGTTTTTT